The clone carrying this T cell receptor (beta chain) has a single count. Its antigen is as yet unknown. This sample is drawn from a study of shared clonotypes between healthy human individuals. Profiling relied on immunoSEQ multiplex PCR, and the TCRdb table lists in-frame clones only, not all of them. Of some 2,100,000 clones listed, approximately 96% are singletons. Points from the study as a whole: Larger richness was generally estimated for naive than memory subsets.

Between the trimmed V and J ends, which lost 7 bases and 1 base, there was a span of 9 bases. The length of the CDR3 is 13 residues. Germline CDR1 MNHEY, CDR2 SVGAGI. The chain uses TRBV6-5 and TRBJ2-3; no definite D call. This TCR came from a young man in good health. Material: naive CD4+ T cells sorted from blood. Subset noted: CD45RA+ positively selected. DNA of the CDR3: TGTGCCAGCACCCTGCCAGGCACAGATACGCAGTATTTT. Protein sequence: CASTLPGTDTQYF.